Listed here are 20 T cell receptor beta chains from one sample, sequenced in a study of T cell changes during pregnancy in multiple sclerosis. Generated by immunoSEQ multiplex PCR, the TCRdb table keeps only in-frame clones and is missing some. The sample includes some 80,000 clones, around 92% of them seen just once. The source was peripheral blood, collected before pregnancy. The receptors shown here come from a female donor with multiple sclerosis, enrolled in a pregnancy study.

This rearrangement joins TRBV27 to TRBJ1-3, with a possible D match to TRBD1 (5 bases). Germline V gene sequence: CDR1 MNHEY, CDR2 SMNVEV (reference sequence). The CDR3 has 15 residues. V was trimmed by 5 bases and J by 0 bases, leaving 11 bases between them. The CDR3 here is CASSPQTVSGNTIYF. CDR3 bases: TGTGCCAGCAGTCCCCAGACAGTCTCTGGAAACACCATATATTTT.

V and J are TRBV5-6 and TRBJ2-3; D is uncertain. Trimming removed 3 bases at V and 3 bases at J, with 5 bases between. There are 12 residues in the CDR3. The germline V gene encodes CDR1 SGHDT and CDR2 YYEEEE. CDR3 sequence (DNA): TGTGCCAGCAGCTCCTATACAGATACGCAGTATTTT. The encoded protein is CASSSYTDTQYF.

The chain carries TRBV4-1 and TRBJ1-2; 7 positions agree with TRBD1. Germline trimming cut 4 bases from V and 4 bases from J; bases unmatched to any gene: 12. The germline V gene has CDR1 MGHRA and CDR2 YSYEKL. The CDR3 is 16 residues long. CDR3 sequence reads: CASSLVRTGDIYGYTF. The CDR3 DNA sequence: TGCGCCAGCAGCCTAGTCCGGACAGGAGACATCTATGGCTACACCTTC.

The V call is TRBV15, the J call TRBJ1-4, with 7 nucleotides matching TRBD1. The CDR3 sequence is 15 residues long. V trimming: 0 bases; J trimming: 4 bases; junction bases outside the gene matches: 2. Germline lookup yields CDR1 LNHNV and CDR2 YYDKDF (reference sequence). CDR3 in DNA: TGTGCCACCAGCAGAGATCAGGGGGGTAATGAAAAACTGTTTTTT. Protein sequence: CATSRDQGGNEKLFF.

The V gene is TRBV25-1, the J gene TRBJ2-3; 14 bases fit TRBD2. The trim removed 6 bases at V and 0 bases at J, leaving 5 bases unmatched. Looked up from germline, CDR1 is MGHDK and CDR2 is SYGVNS. The CDR3 covers 17 residues. The CDR3, as DNA: TGTGCCAGCAGCGAGACTAGCGGGGGGGAAAGCACAGATACGCAGTATTTT. Protein product: CASSETSGGESTDTQYF.

The chain combines TRBV18 with TRBJ2-7; 8 bases align to TRBD2. This CDR3 spans 14 amino acids. The V and J ends lost 6 bases and 3 bases, in that order; junction bases with no gene match: 7. Germline V gene data show CDR1 as KGHSH and CDR2 as LQKENI. The CDR3 spells CASSRGELDYEQYF. The CDR3 nucleotides are TGTGCCAGCTCGCGGGGGGAGCTGGACTACGAGCAGTACTTC.

The CDR3 coding sequence is TGTGCCATCACCACAGGGGTAGGAGAGCAGTTCTTC. The encoded protein is CAITTGVGEQFF. The chain combines TRBV6-5 with TRBJ2-1; 7 bases fit TRBD1. V was clipped by 10 bases and J by 10 bases; unmatched bases: 10. CDR3 length equals 12 residues. CDR1 and CDR2 from the germline V gene are MNHEY and SVGAGI.

The chain links TRBV18 to TRBJ1-5; TRBD1 might be the D (5 bases). Trimming took 6 bases from V and 2 from J, leaving 11 bases between them. Germline values: CDR1 KGHSH, CDR2 LQKENI. The CDR3 totals 14 residues. Written as DNA, the CDR3 is TGTGCCAGCTCTCGTGGGGGGGGCAATCAGCCCCAGCATTTT. Its protein is CASSRGGGNQPQHF.

The V and J genes are TRBV6-4 and TRBJ2-2; D is perhaps TRBD1 (6 bases). Trimming pared 7 bases from V and 2 bases from J, leaving 11 bases between. CDR3 length: 14 residues. Per the germline V gene, CDR1 is MRHNA and CDR2 is SNTAGT. The CDR3 spells CASKRTANTGELFF. As DNA, the CDR3 is TGTGCCAGCAAAAGGACAGCTAACACCGGGGAGCTGTTTTTT.

J is TRBJ1-5 and V is TRBV2; no firm D call. V lost 6 bases and J 7 bases, leaving 16 bases between the germline ends. This CDR3 is 14 amino acids long. Germline-derived CDR1 and CDR2 are SNHLY and FYNNEI. The CDR3 DNA sequence: TGTGCCAGCAGGAGCATTGAGTCTAGGCAGCCCCAGCATTTT. Translated, it gives CASRSIESRQPQHF.

V gene TRBV5-1 combines with J gene TRBJ1-6, with 9 bases that match TRBD1. Germline CDR1 and CDR2: SGHRS and YFSETQ. This CDR3 region has 15 residues. With 0 bases clipped from V and 6 bases from J, the junction kept 1 base outside the gene matches. This chain's CDR3 is CASSLGDRVNSPLHF. In DNA form, the CDR3 reads TGCGCCAGCAGCTTGGGGGACAGGGTTAATTCACCCCTCCACTTT.

In this sample, this clone turned up once. The chain has TRBV4-1 and TRBJ2-1; 9 bases match TRBD2. Looked up from germline, CDR1 is MGHRA and CDR2 is YSYEKL. Losses at the gene ends were 4 bases for V and 7 bases for J; bases not matched to a gene: 11. The CDR3 extends over 16 amino acids. CDR3 sequence reads: CASSPMGGGAGNEQFF. CDR3 in DNA: TGCGCCAGCAGCCCTATGGGCGGGGGGGCCGGGAATGAGCAGTTCTTC.

This clone was counted ten times or more. The genes are TRBV6-1 and TRBJ2-3; 11 positions match TRBD1. The CDR3 spans 15 residues. V was clipped by 6 bases and J by 3 bases; unmatched bases: 5. Germline V CDR1 and CDR2: MNHNS, SASEGT. The CDR3, as DNA: TGTGCCAGCAGGGGGACAGGGGGTCGGACAGATACGCAGTATTTT. Encoded protein: CASRGTGGRTDTQYF.

The chain carries TRBV5-1 and TRBJ1-1; 7 positions match TRBD1. The CDR3 is made up of 15 amino acids. The trim removed 7 bases at V and 0 bases at J, leaving 9 bases unmatched. The germline V gene has CDR1 SGHRS and CDR2 YFSETQ. CDR3 residues: CASSRPQGMNTEAFF. The CDR3 DNA reads TGCGCCAGCTCTAGACCACAGGGGATGAACACTGAAGCTTTCTTT.

The chain couples TRBV30 to TRBJ2-7, with 7 bases matching TRBD1. After removal of 3 bases from V and 4 bases from J, the junction contained 15 bases not matched to a gene. This CDR3 is 16 amino acids long. Germline CDR1 is GTSNPN and CDR2 is SVGIG (reference sequence). CDR3 nucleotides: TGTGCCTGGAGGCCGACACTGACAGGGAATAGGTACGAGCAGTACTTC. Its protein is CAWRPTLTGNRYEQYF. Supplemented by reference TRBV30 and TRBJ2-7, the full variable domain reads SQTIHQWPATLVQPVGSPLSLECTVEGTSNPNLYWYRQAAGRGLQLLFYSVGIGQISSEVPQNLSASRPQDRQFILSSKKLLLSDSGFYLCAWRPTLTGNRYEQYFGPGTRLTVT.

The chain carries TRBV6-5 and TRBJ1-5, with 7 bases fitting TRBD1. After removal of 1 base from V and 1 base from J, the junction contained 1 base not matched to a gene. This CDR3 region has 15 residues. CDR1 is MNHEY, CDR2 SVGAGI, per germline. CDR3 DNA: TGTGCCAGCAGTTACTTAGGGGGCAGCAATCAGCCCCAGCATTTT. It is translated as CASSYLGGSNQPQHF.

The chain is built from TRBV2 and TRBJ2-5; possible D gene TRBD1, 6 bases. This CDR3 has 13 residues. Germline V gene data show CDR1 as SNHLY and CDR2 as FYNNEI. V gave up 9 bases and J gave up 1 base, with 12 bases separating them. The CDR3: CARQGRGQETQYF. In DNA form, the CDR3 reads TGTGCCAGACAGGGTAGAGGCCAAGAGACCCAGTACTTC.

This rearrangement joins TRBV5-1 to TRBJ2-5; 11 bases map to TRBD2. CDR1 is SGHRS, CDR2 YFSETQ, per germline. V dropped 4 bases and J dropped 0; count of bases not matched to a gene: 5. This CDR3 has 16 residues. This CDR3 is CASSSGLAGNQETQYF. The CDR3 region has the DNA TGCGCCAGCAGCAGCGGACTAGCGGGCAACCAAGAGACCCAGTACTTC.

This rearrangement joins TRBV5-1 to TRBJ1-4, with 8 bases lining up with TRBD1. Looked up from germline, CDR1 is SGHRS and CDR2 is YFSETQ. Trimming at V came to 4 bases and at J to 7 bases, leaving 9 bases not matched to a gene. There are 15 residues in the CDR3. DNA of the CDR3: TGCGCCAGCAGCGCAACAGGGGGGAGAGGTGAAAAACTGTTTTTT. Translated: CASSATGGRGEKLFF.

The gene calls are TRBV4-1 and TRBJ1-2; 7 bases are a match to TRBD1. Germline V gene data show CDR1 as MGHRA and CDR2 as YSYEKL. The length of the CDR3 is 15 residues. The V gene end was trimmed by 2 bases and the J gene end by 2 bases; junction bases not matched to a gene: 5. The DNA for the CDR3 is TGCGCCAGCAGCCAACCGACAGGGAAAAACTATGGCTACACCTTC. Its translation is CASSQPTGKNYGYTF.